The next 24 T cell receptor beta chains were all read from a single sample in a study of vaccination and CD4 T cells after COVID-19. Described treatment: approximately 10-day PBMC culture with coronavirus spike peptide pools or control peptides (ViraFEST assay). Researchers collected the unexposed donor's CD4+ T cells before the COVID-19 pandemic (2011-2018). Which antigens these TCRs recognize remains unknown. Sequence data for DNA of cultured CD4+ T cells were generated by the Oncomine TCR Beta short-read assay. Genomic DNA from cultured CD4+ T cells was extracted. TCRdb independently ran MiXCR on the PCR reads; one entry per CDR3 protein. Among approximately 9,600 distinct CDR3 sequences listed, about 32% were seen once. The source material was CD4+ T cells from blood, cultured in vitro. These receptors all stem from a human donor in good health.

The V call is TRBV7-2, the J call TRBJ2-7; TRBD1 matches 8 bases. CDR3 length: 14 residues. V was clipped by 2 bases and J by 2 bases; unmatched bases: 2. Germline V gene sequence: CDR1 SGHTA, CDR2 FQGNSA. The CDR3 coding sequence is TGTGCCAGCAGCTTATCGGGACAGGCCTACGAGCAGTACTTC. Amino acids: CASSLSGQAYEQYF.

The chain couples TRBV19 to TRBJ2-7; maybe TRBD1 (6 bases). The CDR3 consists of 13 residues. The V and J ends lost 5 bases and 2 bases respectively, with 10 bases between them. In germline, CDR1 is LNHDA, CDR2 SQIVND (reference sequence). CDR3 nucleotides: TGTGCCAGTAGTGTAACAGGGACCTACGAGCAGTACTTC. Its protein product is CASSVTGTYEQYF.

This clonotype was detected a few times. The V and J genes are TRBV6-1 and TRBJ2-2; 7 nucleotides agree with TRBD1. V trimming: 5 bases; J trimming: 4 bases; junction bases outside the gene matches: 4. This CDR3 spans 14 amino acids. Germline V lookup: CDR1 MNHNS, CDR2 SASEGT. The CDR3: CASSPDRATGELFF. The DNA of the CDR3 is TGTGCCAGCAGTCCTGACAGGGCCACCGGGGAGCTGTTTTTT.

This clonotype was detected only a few times. The chain recombines TRBV4-3 with TRBJ1-6; 9 nucleotides match TRBD1. CDR3 length: 17 amino acids. The germline V gene encodes CDR1 LGHNA and CDR2 YSLEER. V dropped 4 bases and J dropped 10; count of bases not matched to a gene: 14. The CDR3 DNA follows: TGCGCCAGCAGCCTTTTCCCCCCGGGACAGGGAAACTCACCCCTCCACTTT. This translates into CASSLFPPGQGNSPLHF.

This clonotype turned up a few times. The chain couples TRBV7-2 to TRBJ1-2; D gene uncertain. The length of the CDR3 is 14 residues. Per germline, CDR1 SGHTA and CDR2 FQGNSA. V lost 2 bases, J lost 2 bases, and 9 bases lay in between. The CDR3 sequence: CASSLSGTNYGYTF. DNA for the CDR3: TGTGCCAGCAGCTTATCAGGCACCAACTATGGCTACACCTTC. The variable domain in full, with the rest retrieved from reference TRBV7-2 and TRBJ1-2, is GAGVSQSPSNKVTEKGKDVELRCDPISGHTALYWYRQSLGQGLEFLIYFQGNSAPDKSGLPSDRFSAERTGGSVSTLTIQRTQQEDSAVYLCASSLSGTNYGYTFGSGTRLTVV.

The CDR3 loop is CASSLVGQNEQFF. The CDR3, as DNA: TGTGCCAGCAGCTTAGTTGGACAGAATGAGCAGTTCTTC. This chain links TRBV11-2 with TRBJ2-1, with D possibly matching TRBD1 (6 bases). Germline V gene data show CDR1 as SGHAT and CDR2 as FQNNGV. The CDR3 covers 13 residues. V gave up 1 base and J gave up 7 bases, with 8 bases separating them.

V gene TRBV5-1 combines with J gene TRBJ2-5, with 7 bases lining up with TRBD2. The CDR3 extends over 16 amino acids. Germline values: CDR1 SGHRS, CDR2 YFSETQ. Trimming cost V 4 bases and J 1 base; bases outside gene matches: 10. The CDR3 is CASSTNPSGGQETQYF. DNA of the CDR3: TGCGCCAGCAGCACCAACCCCTCGGGGGGCCAAGAGACCCAGTACTTC.

This clonotype showed up just a few times. The chain links TRBV6-5 to TRBJ2-6; D is ambiguous. Between the trimmed V and J ends, which lost 2 bases and 2 bases, there was a span of 7 bases. The CDR3 loop spans 15 amino acids. Germline-derived CDR1 and CDR2 are MNHEY and SVGAGI. The CDR3 region has the DNA TGTGCCAGCAGTTACGGCCTTACTGGGGCCAACGTCCTGACTTTC. Its translation: CASSYGLTGANVLTF.

This clonotype was observed a single time. The rearrangement uses TRBV19 and TRBJ2-5; no clear D gene. Trimming shortened V by 5 bases and J by 1 base, and 14 bases separated the two germline ends. Per the germline V gene, CDR1 is LNHDA and CDR2 is SQIVND (reference sequence). The CDR3 length is 15 residues. CDR3 nucleotide sequence: TGTGCCAGTAGTCTTCTCTTGATAGGCCAAGAGACCCAGTACTTC. Amino acid sequence: CASSLLLIGQETQYF.

Within the sample, this clonotype is medium-sized. The chain is built from TRBV28 and TRBJ2-3; 10 bases fit TRBD1. Looked up from germline, CDR1 is MDHEN and CDR2 is SYDVKM. Losses at the gene ends were 8 bases for V and 6 bases for J; bases not matched to a gene: 8. The CDR3 sequence is 14 residues long. The CDR3 loop is CASRRTGGGDTQYF. CDR3 DNA sequence: TGTGCCAGCCGACGGACAGGGGGGGGTGATACGCAGTATTTT. The full variable domain, completed using reference TRBV28 and TRBJ2-3, is DVKVTQSSRYLVKRTGEKVFLECVQDMDHENMFWYRQDPGLGLRLIYFSYDVKMKEKGDIPEGYSVSREKKERFSLILESASTNQTSMYLCASRRTGGGDTQYFGPGTRLTVL.

The J gene is TRBJ2-3, the V gene TRBV25-1; 11 positions agree with TRBD1. The CDR3 length is 16 residues. Germline V CDR1 and CDR2: MGHDK, SYGVNS. V lost 1 base to trimming and J lost 6 bases; unmatched junction nucleotides: 6. CDR3 loop: CASSEFRTGGMDTQYF. CDR3 sequence (DNA): TGTGCCAGCAGTGAATTCCGGACAGGGGGCATGGATACGCAGTATTTT.

The chain uses TRBV27 and TRBJ2-2; D not certain. The V and J ends lost 3 bases and 3 bases respectively, with 11 bases between them. CDR3 size: 15 residues. In germline, CDR1 is MNHEY, CDR2 SMNVEV (reference sequence). CDR3 nucleotides: TGTGCCAGCAGTTTGCAAAGACTGTACACCGGGGAGCTGTTTTTT. It yields the protein CASSLQRLYTGELFF.

This clonotype was picked up a small number of times. CDR3 sequence reads: CSAYRDRFNTQYF. The CDR3 DNA is TGCAGTGCTTACCGGGACAGGTTTAATACGCAGTATTTT. The chain combines TRBV20-1 with TRBJ2-3, with TRBD1 matching over 8 bases. The CDR3 covers 13 residues. Losses at the gene ends were 5 bases for V and 7 bases for J; bases not matched to a gene: 8. Germline V gene sequence: CDR1 DFQATT, CDR2 SNEGSKA (reference sequence).

A few counts support this clonotype. The V gene is TRBV20-1, the J gene TRBJ2-7, with 9 bases fitting TRBD1. Germline loops: CDR1 DFQATT, CDR2 SNEGSKA (reference sequence). Trimming took 5 bases from V and 3 from J; bases not matched to a gene: 11. This CDR3 comprises 15 residues. The CDR3 spells CSASSPGQGNYEQYF. The CDR3 nucleotides are TGCAGTGCTTCATCACCGGGACAGGGAAACTACGAGCAGTACTTC.

The rearrangement links TRBV27 to TRBJ2-7; D is tentatively TRBD1 or TRBD2 (5 bases each). Trimming removed 0 bases at V and 4 bases at J, with 13 bases between. The CDR3 length is 15 residues. Germline CDR1 and CDR2: MNHEY and SMNVEV (reference sequence). The CDR3 region has the DNA TGTGCCAGCAGTTTATCGCGCAGAGGGGTTTACGAGCAGTACTTC. It translates to CASSLSRRGVYEQYF.

This chain joins TRBV7-3 and TRBJ2-6; D not certain. This CDR3 spans 15 amino acids. Germline CDR1 is SGHTA and CDR2 is FQGTGA. Trimming stripped 5 bases from V and 2 bases from J, with 10 bases between. The CDR3 here is CASSPSTPGANVLTF. The DNA for the CDR3 is TGTGCCAGCAGCCCTTCGACTCCTGGGGCCAACGTCCTGACTTTC. The entire variable domain, with the rest obtained from reference TRBV7-3 and TRBJ2-6, is as follows: GAGVSQTPSNKVTEKGKYVELRCDPISGHTALYWYRQSLGQGPEFLIYFQGTGAADDSGLPNDRFFAVRPEGSVSTLKIQRTERGDSAVYLCASSPSTPGANVLTFGAGSRLTVL.

Relative to its sample, this clonotype is medium-sized. This chain connects TRBV7-9 to TRBJ1-3, with a tentative D call TRBD1 (6 bases). CDR3 length: 12 residues. The V gene lost 8 bases and the J gene lost 4 bases, with 9 bases spanning the gap. CDR1 SEHNR and CDR2 FQNEAQ come from the germline V gene (reference sequence). The CDR3 DNA follows: TGTGCCAGCGGGACACCCGGAAACACCATATATTTT. The encoded protein is CASGTPGNTIYF.

The CDR3 region has the DNA TGTGCCAGCAGCTCAGGATTGGGAGTAGGTGGCTACACCTTC. The encoded protein is CASSSGLGVGGYTF. This chain uses TRBV7-9 with TRBJ1-2, with D hard to call. This CDR3 has 14 residues. Germline values: CDR1 SEHNR, CDR2 FQNEAQ (reference sequence). Trimming shortened V by 4 bases and J by 7 bases, and 16 bases separated the two germline ends.

This chain joins TRBV4-3 and TRBJ2-1; 8 nucleotides match TRBD2. J gave up 0 bases and V 3 bases, and 7 bases lay outside the gene matches. The length of the CDR3 is 17 residues. The V gene's germline CDR1 is LGHNA and CDR2 YSLEER. For the CDR3, the DNA is TGCGCCAGCAGCCAGGACTCGGGGGGGGGCTCCTACAATGAGCAGTTCTTC. Translation gives CASSQDSGGGSYNEQFF.

This clonotype was seen a few times. This chain joins TRBV6-2 or TRBV6-3 and TRBJ2-2; no reliable D call. The CDR3 contains 15 residues. The germline V gene has CDR1 MNHEY and CDR2 SVGEGT. The germline V and J ends were trimmed by 5 bases and 6 bases, with 16 bases remaining between them. CDR3 DNA sequence: TGTGCCAGCAGTCCCGCTTTAAGGGTGGCCGGGGAGCTGTTTTTT. Translating gives CASSPALRVAGELFF.

The rearrangement links TRBV6-1 to TRBJ2-1; TRBD1 aligns across 12 bases. The CDR3 consists of 15 residues. Germline V gene data show CDR1 as MNHNS and CDR2 as SASEGT. The trim removed 7 bases at V and 8 bases at J, leaving 9 bases unmatched. DNA for the CDR3: TGTGCCAGCAATAGCCCGGGACAGGGGGCATATGAGCAGTTCTTC. The encoded protein is CASNSPGQGAYEQFF.

The chain carries TRBV19 and TRBJ1-5; 8 bases line up with TRBD1. Germline CDR1 and CDR2: LNHDA and SQIVND (reference sequence). This CDR3 is 16 amino acids long. The junction had 5 bases not matched to a gene; V was cut back by 4 bases and J by 0 bases. In DNA form, the CDR3 reads TGTGCCAGTAGTAGAGACAGGGGATATAGCAATCAGCCCCAGCATTTT. Its translation is CASSRDRGYSNQPQHF.

The rearrangement links TRBV7-9 to TRBJ1-6; D is perhaps TRBD1 (5 bases). The CDR3 runs to 17 residues. The germline V gene has CDR1 SEHNR and CDR2 FQNEAQ (reference sequence). Trimming pared 4 bases from V and 0 bases from J, leaving 13 bases between. This CDR3 is CASSSGTGSSYNSPLHF. Here the CDR3 DNA reads TGTGCCAGCAGCTCCGGGACGGGGAGCTCCTATAATTCACCCCTCCACTTT. The full variable domain, in which reference TRBV7-9 and TRBJ1-6 provide the parts outside the CDR3, is DTGVSQNPRHKITKRGQNVTFRCDPISEHNRLYWYRQTLGQGPEFLTYFQNEAQLEKSRLLSDRFSAERPKGSFSTLEIQRTEQGDSAMYLCASSSGTGSSYNSPLHFGNGTRLTVT.

This clonotype was counted between two and nine times. The chain uses TRBV20-1 and TRBJ1-2; D call uncertain. Germline V gives CDR1 DFQATT, CDR2 SNEGSKA (reference sequence). The germline V and J ends were trimmed by 0 bases and 8 bases, with 16 bases remaining between them. The CDR3 spans 14 residues. This CDR3 is CSARDRSHSGGYTF. CDR3 nucleotides: TGCAGTGCTAGAGATCGATCCCATTCCGGCGGCTACACCTTC.